This T cell receptor beta chain was profiled in a study of T cells after posttransplantation cyclophosphamide. Treatment was busulfan-fludarabine conditioning, a marrow graft, and cyclophosphamide on days +3 and +4. On this clone: Its antigen is still unknown.

Profiling relied on immunoSEQ multiplex PCR, and the TCRdb table lists in-frame clones only, not all of them. The sample has about 6,500 clones; about 80% are singletons. Germline CDR1 and CDR2: ENHRY and SYGVKD. Unmatched junction bases numbered 16, after V lost 10 bases and J lost 5 bases. The CDR3 is made up of 15 amino acids. Study outcomes and limitations: Later blood repertoires were often dominated by clones from the donor CD8+ memory compartment. After PTCy, TRB diversity resembled that of CNI/methotrexate controls. Blood and skin or GI T cell repertoires showed limited TRB overlap.

This chain uses TRBV10-3 with TRBJ2-7; 8 bases are a match to TRBD2. This clonotype was obtained from a female patient between 50 and 59 years old who received an allogeneic stem cell transplant from a related donor, was CMV-positive, and had no GVHD. Some of the T cells might come from the graft donor. Source: CD8+ T cells sorted from PBMCs, taken approximately 190 weeks after allogeneic stem cell transplant with posttransplant cyclophosphamide. As DNA, the CDR3 is TGTGCCACCCATAGCGGGACCCTAGGGGGGGACGAGCAGTACTTC. Translating gives CATHSGTLGGDEQYF.